This is a list of T cell receptor beta chains from one sample in a study of early T cells in non-severe SARS-CoV-2 infection. In TCRdb, the 5' RACE reads were re-called with MiXCR into one record per CDR3 protein. The sample shows tens of thousands of distinct CDR3 sequences, roughly an eighth of them seen only once. Input material: whole blood. Receptors were obtained from an adult who was a healthcare worker with PCR-confirmed SARS-CoV-2 infection or an uninfected control (not recorded which). Both conserved end residues are part of each CDR3. The D gene is left open where the match is weak. A row's size may be missing; if present it is once, few, many or a size class.

DNA: TGTGCCAGCAGCCCCGCGTGGCTAGCGGGAGATTCGCCATACAATGAGCAGTTCTTC
CDR3: CASSPAWLAGDSPYNEQFF
V: TRBV4-2
size: few
J: TRBJ2-1
D: TRBD2

DNA: TGTGCCATGAAGCCTAGGGGTGGCAATCAGCCCCAGCATTTT
CDR3: CAMKPRGGNQPQHF
V: TRBV28
size: many
J: TRBJ1-5
D: -

DNA: TGCAGCGTTGAAAGACAGTACGGGGAGCAGTACTTC
CDR3: CSVERQYGEQYF
V: TRBV29-1
size: many
J: TRBJ2-7
D: -

DNA: TGTGCCAGCAGTTCGTCTAGCGGGTCTTTGTCTACGCAGTATTTT
CDR3: CASSSSSGSLSTQYF
V: TRBV28
size: few
J: TRBJ2-3
D: TRBD2

DNA: TGCGCCAGCACCCCGCCGCGGCCCAATGAGCAGTTCTTC
CDR3: CASTPPRPNEQFF
V: TRBV23-1
size: many
J: TRBJ2-1
D: -

DNA: TGTGCCAGCAGTTACTCTTTAGGAAATCAGCCCCAGCATTTT
CDR3: CASSYSLGNQPQHF
V: TRBV6-5
size: few
J: TRBJ1-5
D: -

DNA: TGTGCCACCAGCAGCCGGGTCCAATCCTACGAGCAGTACTTC
CDR3: CATSSRVQSYEQYF
V: TRBV15
size: -
J: TRBJ2-7
D: -

DNA: TGTGCCAGCAGTACCGGACAGGGACCTATCACAGATACGCAGTATTTT
CDR3: CASSTGQGPITDTQYF
V: TRBV28
size: many
J: TRBJ2-3
D: TRBD1

DNA: TGTGCCAGCAGCCAAGTTGCGGACGAGCAGTACTTC
CDR3: CASSQVADEQYF
V: TRBV3-1
size: many
J: TRBJ2-7
D: -

DNA: TGCGCCAGCAGCTTGGAGGGCTCCATTCAGTACTTC
CDR3: CASSLEGSIQYF
V: TRBV5-1
size: many
J: TRBJ2-4
D: -

DNA: TGTGCCAGCAGCTTAGGGCCCAGGATGAGCACAGATACGCAGTATTTT
CDR3: CASSLGPRMSTDTQYF
V: TRBV11-3
size: many
J: TRBJ2-3
D: -

DNA: TGCAGCGTTGCACAGATTGAAGCTTTCTTT
CDR3: CSVAQIEAFF
V: TRBV29-1
size: -
J: TRBJ1-1
D: -

DNA: TGTGCCAGCAGTCCGTCGGACAGGTTCACTAGCACAGATACGCAGTATTTT
CDR3: CASSPSDRFTSTDTQYF
V: TRBV28
size: -
J: TRBJ2-3
D: TRBD1

DNA: TGTGCCAGCAGCGACCTAGCATTCGTTAATGAGCAGTTCTTC
CDR3: CASSDLAFVNEQFF
V: TRBV12-3/TRBV12-4
size: many
J: TRBJ2-1
D: -

DNA: TGTGCCAGCAGTGTGAGACTAGCGGGAACCGAGCAGTACTTC
CDR3: CASSVRLAGTEQYF
V: TRBV5-4
size: many
J: TRBJ2-7
D: TRBD2

DNA: TGTGCCACCAGTGATACCCCAGGGTCCACGGAGCAGTACTTC
CDR3: CATSDTPGSTEQYF
V: TRBV24-1
size: -
J: TRBJ2-7
D: -

DNA: TGTGCCATCAGTGAGGCGGGCAGGGGGCAACATGGCTACACCTTC
CDR3: CAISEAGRGQHGYTF
V: TRBV10-3
size: many
J: TRBJ1-2
D: TRBD1

DNA: TGTGCCAGCAGCTTAGCCGAATACCGGGAGAACACTGAAGCTTTCTTT
CDR3: CASSLAEYRENTEAFF
V: TRBV7-6
size: many
J: TRBJ1-1
D: -

DNA: TGTGCCAGCAGAACTCAAGGGACTAGCGGGACCACAGATACGCAGTATTTT
CDR3: CASRTQGTSGTTDTQYF
V: TRBV6-5
size: -
J: TRBJ2-3
D: TRBD2

DNA: TGCAGCGTGCCGACTCTAGCGGGCAATGAGCAGTTCTTC
CDR3: CSVPTLAGNEQFF
V: TRBV29-1
size: few
J: TRBJ2-1
D: TRBD2

DNA: TGTGCCTGCACGGGGCTCAGCGCTGGGGCCAACGTCCTGACTTTC
CDR3: CACTGLSAGANVLTF
V: TRBV28
size: many
J: TRBJ2-6
D: -

DNA: TGCAGCGTTTTTCCCCGGGGCAGGGCGGAGACCCAGTACTTC
CDR3: CSVFPRGRAETQYF
V: TRBV29-1
size: many
J: TRBJ2-5
D: -

DNA: TGCGCCAGCAGTCAGGGTCTAGCGGGAGGCTCGTTTGATGAGACCCAGTACTTC
CDR3: CASSQGLAGGSFDETQYF
V: TRBV23-1
size: many
J: TRBJ2-5
D: TRBD2

DNA: TGTGCCAGCAGAATAGCGGGAGGGCCTGATGAGCAGTTCTTC
CDR3: CASRIAGGPDEQFF
V: TRBV11-2
size: few
J: TRBJ2-1
D: TRBD2

DNA: TGCGCCAGCAGCCCTGGGGGATTCTCCTACAATGAGCAGTTCTTC
CDR3: CASSPGGFSYNEQFF
V: TRBV5-1
size: few
J: TRBJ2-1
D: -

DNA: TGTGCCAGCAGTTACGGGATGGCGACAGGGGGCTATGAGCAGTTCTTC
CDR3: CASSYGMATGGYEQFF
V: TRBV6-6
size: many
J: TRBJ2-1
D: TRBD1

DNA: TGTGCCAGCAGCCAAGATGGGGAGGGGATGAACACTGAAGCTTTCTTT
CDR3: CASSQDGEGMNTEAFF
V: TRBV14
size: few
J: TRBJ1-1
D: -

DNA: TGTGCCAGCTTCCCAGGGGGCGTTGGCTACACCTTC
CDR3: CASFPGGVGYTF
V: TRBV6-1
size: few
J: TRBJ1-2
D: TRBD1

DNA: TGTGCCAGTAGTAAGAGCCCCCGGAACACCGGGGAGCTGTTTTTT
CDR3: CASSKSPRNTGELFF
V: TRBV19
size: -
J: TRBJ2-2
D: -

DNA: TGTGCCAGCTCACCCCAGGCTCCGAACACTGAAGCTTTCTTT
CDR3: CASSPQAPNTEAFF
V: TRBV18
size: -
J: TRBJ1-1
D: -

DNA: TGCAGTGCTAGAGATTCGGGGAGAGGGAGTGAGACCCAGTACTTC
CDR3: CSARDSGRGSETQYF
V: TRBV20-1
size: -
J: TRBJ2-5
D: -

DNA: TGTGCCTGGAGTGTACAGATAGGGTTTGGCTACACCTTC
CDR3: CAWSVQIGFGYTF
V: TRBV30
size: few
J: TRBJ1-2
D: -

DNA: TGTGCCAGCTCACCACTCCCCGGAGCGGGAGGGGAGGATACGCAGTATTTT
CDR3: CASSPLPGAGGEDTQYF
V: TRBV18
size: many
J: TRBJ2-3
D: TRBD2

DNA: TGTGCCAGTAGTCCAACACAGGGTTCCTACGAGCAGTACTTC
CDR3: CASSPTQGSYEQYF
V: TRBV19
size: few
J: TRBJ2-7
D: -

DNA: TGTGCCAGCAGCCAAGCGGGAGGAATAAATTACGAGCAGTACTTC
CDR3: CASSQAGGINYEQYF
V: TRBV3-1
size: few
J: TRBJ2-7
D: TRBD2

DNA: TGTGCCAGCAGTTTGTGGGGACAGGCCTCTGGGGCCAACGTCCTGACTTTC
CDR3: CASSLWGQASGANVLTF
V: TRBV28
size: -
J: TRBJ2-6
D: TRBD1

DNA: TGTGCCAGCTCGCGAGCGGGAGGGACCTACAATGAGCAGTTCTTC
CDR3: CASSRAGGTYNEQFF
V: TRBV19
size: -
J: TRBJ2-1
D: TRBD2

DNA: TGTGCCACTCGGGGTCGTAGCGGACGCGTCAGCACAGATACGCAGTATTTT
CDR3: CATRGRSGRVSTDTQYF
V: TRBV19
size: -
J: TRBJ2-3
D: -

DNA: TGTGCCAGCAGCTTAGCCTGGGGAGAGCAGTTCTTC
CDR3: CASSLAWGEQFF
V: TRBV7-8
size: few
J: TRBJ2-1
D: -